This T cell receptor beta chain stems from a study of OX40 agonist ivuxolimab in advanced cancers. Profiled with immunoSEQ multiplex PCR; TCRdb holds only in-frame clones, not every one. The sample lists under 20,000 clones, around 78% occurring once. Notes on the study in general: Still undetermined is the antigen specificity of the expanded peripheral T cells.

Worth noting for this clone: The antigen remains unidentified.

The germline CDR1 and CDR2 sequences are MGHRA and YSYEKL. This CDR3 is 16 amino acids long. V lost 1 base to trimming and J lost 1 base, with 14 bases between them. This chain connects TRBV4-1 to TRBJ2-7; no clear D. The TCR sequence derives from an adult with an advanced solid tumor such as melanoma, head and neck, liver or kidney cancer. Sequences were derived from CD4+ or CD8+ T cells sorted from blood, sampled in a trial of the OX40 agonist ivuxolimab. CDR3 protein: CASSQVDMGFSYEQYF. CDR3 bases: TGCGCCAGCAGCCAAGTAGACATGGGGTTTTCCTACGAGCAGTACTTC.